This T cell receptor (beta chain) was found in a study of blood T cell repertoires in COVID-19. Profiling relied on immunoSEQ multiplex PCR, and the TCRdb table lists in-frame clones only, not all of them. This table has around 79,000 clones, roughly 90% appearing once. Trimming stripped 3 bases from V and 4 bases from J, with 15 bases between. The CDR3 extends over 16 amino acids. Germline V lookup: CDR1 MDHEN, CDR2 SYDVKM. Sequences were obtained from peripheral blood. This TCR came from an older man with active or convalescent COVID-19. The V gene is TRBV28, the J gene TRBJ1-4, with D perhaps TRBD1 (6 bases). The CDR3 loop is CASSFPPGRGNEKLFF. The CDR3 DNA is TGTGCCAGCAGTTTTCCCCCGGGCAGGGGTAATGAAAAACTGTTTTTT.